This passage covers 30 T cell receptor beta chains from one sample sequenced in a study of blood T cell repertoires in COVID-19. The table came from immunoSEQ multiplex PCR; TCRdb's copy has only in-frame clones and leaves some out. Found here are about 520,000 clones, 70% to 90% of them singletons; the top ten hold approximately 2.9%. Sequenced input: peripheral blood. The origin of the receptors is a human donor in a cohort sampled during active COVID-19.

Remarks on this clone: Other nucleotide sequences in the sample specify the same CDR3. The chain recombines TRBV3-1 (or the pseudogene TRBV3-2) with TRBJ2-1; the D is unclear. This CDR3 contains 15 residues. Germline CDR1 LGHDT, CDR2 YNNKEL (reference sequence). The V and J ends lost 0 bases and 1 base respectively, with 7 bases between them. CDR3 amino acids: CASSQDASSYNEQFF. The DNA of the CDR3 is TGTGCCAGCAGCCAAGATGCGAGTTCCTACAATGAGCAGTTCTTC.

The genes are TRBV30 and TRBJ2-2, with TRBD1 as a possible D gene (5 bases). Per the germline V gene, CDR1 is GTSNPN and CDR2 is SVGIG (reference sequence). The germline V and J ends were trimmed by 1 base and 1 base, with 10 bases remaining between them. The CDR3 is 15 residues long. This CDR3 is CAWSEGQGNTGELFF. The DNA of the CDR3 is TGTGCCTGGAGTGAGGGTCAGGGGAACACCGGGGAGCTGTTTTTT.

The J gene is TRBJ1-6, the V gene TRBV5-4; maybe TRBD1 (6 bases). V was clipped by 4 bases and J by 10 bases, with 18 bases between them. Germline-derived CDR1 and CDR2 are SGHNT and YYREEE (reference sequence). CDR3 length: 15 residues. The CDR3 nucleotides are TGTGCCAGCAGCCCTACAGGGAGCGAAGGGTCACCCCTCCACTTT. It codes for CASSPTGSEGSPLHF.

The rearrangement uses TRBV6-5 and TRBJ2-7, with 7 positions matching TRBD2. V lost 0 bases to trimming and J lost 2 bases; unmatched junction nucleotides: 4. Per germline, CDR1 MNHEY and CDR2 SVGAGI. The CDR3 has 15 amino acids. CDR3 residues: CASSYSGGSPYEQYF. CDR3 sequence (DNA): TGTGCCAGCAGTTACTCGGGGGGGTCGCCCTACGAGCAGTACTTC.

This rearrangement joins TRBV10-3 to TRBJ1-4, with a tentative D call TRBD1 (6 bases). CDR1 ENHRY and CDR2 SYGVKD come from the germline V gene. The V and J ends lost 4 bases and 1 base respectively, with 10 bases between them. The CDR3 is 15 amino acids. CDR3 nucleotides: TGTGCCATCAGTGCCGCCAGGGGAACTAATGAAAAACTGTTTTTT. This gives the protein CAISAARGTNEKLFF.

This chain joins TRBV7-3 and TRBJ2-5; TRBD2 matches at 14 bases. Looked up from germline, CDR1 is SGHTA and CDR2 is FQGTGA. V dropped 2 bases and J dropped 0; count of bases not matched to a gene: 5. The CDR3 runs 18 residues. CDR3 sequence: CASSLGTSGSRDQETQYF. The CDR3 nucleotides are TGTGCCAGCAGCTTAGGGACTAGCGGGAGCAGAGACCAAGAGACCCAGTACTTC.

The chain uses TRBV20-1 and TRBJ2-7; no firm D call. The V end was cut by 6 bases, the J end by 5 bases, with 11 bases between. Germline values: CDR1 DFQATT, CDR2 SNEGSKA (reference sequence). CDR3 size: 11 residues. The CDR3 loop is CSAPSPHEQYF. The CDR3 coding sequence is TGCAGTGCCCCGTCCCCCCACGAGCAGTACTTC.

As DNA, the CDR3 is TGTGCCAGTAGTATTATCCCGGGACAGGGGAATCAGCCCCAGCATTTT. Translating it yields CASSIIPGQGNQPQHF. The chain uses TRBV19 and TRBJ1-5, with 10 bases that match TRBD1. This CDR3 comprises 16 residues. Germline values: CDR1 LNHDA, CDR2 SQIVND (reference sequence). Trimming took 3 bases from V and 4 from J; bases not matched to a gene: 6.

This sequence joins TRBV30 and TRBJ1-1; TRBD1 is a possible D gene (5 bases). The CDR3 loop spans 15 amino acids. From germline, CDR1 is GTSNPN and CDR2 SVGIG (reference sequence). The V gene lost 5 bases and the J gene lost 1 base, with 17 bases spanning the gap. In DNA form, the CDR3 reads TGTGCCTGGGATGCGGGGGGATCAGGGAACACTGAAGCTTTCTTT. Its protein product is CAWDAGGSGNTEAFF.

The chain carries TRBV5-8 and TRBJ1-4, with 7 bases fitting TRBD1. V was pared by 4 bases and J by 7 bases, with 13 bases of the junction left unmatched. Germline CDR1 and CDR2: SGHTS and YDEGEE. This CDR3 is built from 16 residues. As DNA, the CDR3 is TGTGCCAGCAGCCGACGAGTGACAGGGCTCAGTGAAAAACTGTTTTTT. Protein product: CASSRRVTGLSEKLFF.

The chain carries TRBV7-9 and TRBJ2-1; 11 bases align to TRBD2. With V trimmed by 5 bases and J by 6 bases, 3 bases remained unmatched. CDR3 length: 14 amino acids. The V gene's germline CDR1 is SEHNR and CDR2 FQNEAQ (reference sequence). This CDR3 reads CASSQGLAVNEQFF. CDR3 bases: TGTGCCAGCAGCCAGGGACTAGCGGTCAATGAGCAGTTCTTC.

V is TRBV4-1 and J is TRBJ1-4; 9 nucleotides agree with TRBD1. The CDR3 runs to 17 residues. CDR1 is MGHRA, CDR2 YSYEKL, per germline. Trimming cost V 1 base and J 0 bases; bases outside gene matches: 3. The CDR3 DNA reads as TGCGCCAGCAGCCAAGGGGACAGGGATGCAACTAATGAAAAACTGTTTTTT. This gives the protein CASSQGDRDATNEKLFF.

The V and J genes are TRBV7-9 and TRBJ2-7; tentatively, D is TRBD1 (6 bases). Looked up from germline, CDR1 is SEHNR and CDR2 is FQNEAQ (reference sequence). With 10 bases removed from V and 2 bases from J, the gap between germline ends came to 15 bases. The CDR3 is 13 residues long. The CDR3 DNA is TGTGCCACCGAGCAGGGGTCAACCTACGAGCAGTACTTC. Translation gives CATEQGSTYEQYF.

V is TRBV30 and J is TRBJ1-1, with D maybe TRBD1 (6 bases). From germline, CDR1 is GTSNPN and CDR2 SVGIG (reference sequence). The V and J ends lost 2 bases and 7 bases respectively, with 14 bases between them. This CDR3 has 13 residues. CDR3 bases: TGTGCCTGGAGTAAAAACAGGGACGTTGAAGCTTTCTTT. Translated: CAWSKNRDVEAFF.

V usage is TRBV6-5 and J usage is TRBJ2-7; 7 bases line up with TRBD2. Losses at the gene ends were 7 bases for V and 1 base for J; bases not matched to a gene: 10. The CDR3 is 15 residues long. Per the germline V gene, CDR1 is MNHEY and CDR2 is SVGAGI. CDR3 protein: CASTRGVTASYEQYF. Here the CDR3 DNA reads TGTGCCAGCACCCGGGGGGTGACAGCTTCCTACGAGCAGTACTTC.

This chain uses TRBV6-5 with TRBJ1-1; no clear D. V lost 5 bases and J lost 1, with 11 bases in between. Germline V lookup: CDR1 MNHEY, CDR2 SVGAGI. This CDR3 is 14 amino acids long. CDR3 bases: TGTGCCAGCAGTCCCCCGGAGGGGAACACTGAAGCTTTCTTT. Protein product: CASSPPEGNTEAFF.

The chain carries TRBV28 and TRBJ2-1; tentative D call: TRBD2 (5 bases). CDR1 is MDHEN, CDR2 SYDVKM, per germline. CDR3 length equals 14 residues. V was clipped by 10 bases and J by 6 bases, with 19 bases between them. DNA for the CDR3: TGTGCCACCGAGTTTGCGGGTGGAGGCAATGAGCAGTTCTTC. It translates to CATEFAGGGNEQFF.

The V gene is TRBV12-3 or TRBV12-4, the J gene TRBJ1-1; the D gene is possibly TRBD1 (5 bases). The V and J ends lost 5 bases and 4 bases respectively, with 11 bases between them. This CDR3 has 13 residues. CDR3: CASSPGWPTEAFF. For the CDR3, the DNA is TGTGCCAGCAGTCCAGGGTGGCCCACTGAAGCTTTCTTT.

The chain links TRBV7-3 to TRBJ2-3, with D tentatively TRBD1 (5 bases). CDR1 is SGHTA, CDR2 FQGTGA, per germline. Trimming took off 1 base at V and 2 bases at J, with 7 bases between the two ends. The CDR3 contains 14 residues. The CDR3 DNA reads as TGTGCCAGCAGCTTAATGGGGCCCACAGATACGCAGTATTTT. Amino acid sequence: CASSLMGPTDTQYF.

The chain combines TRBV19 with TRBJ1-5, with D perhaps TRBD1 (6 bases). This CDR3 has 17 amino acids. Per the germline V gene, CDR1 is LNHDA and CDR2 is SQIVND (reference sequence). V dropped 3 bases and J dropped 2 bases, with 17 bases sitting between them. The CDR3 DNA sequence: TGTGCCAGTAGTATCGATACGGGCAGGGGTGGCAATCAGCCCCAGCATTTT. This translates into CASSIDTGRGGNQPQHF.

This sequence joins TRBV11-2 and TRBJ1-1, with TRBD1 as a possible D gene (5 bases). CDR3 length equals 13 residues. Trimming took off 3 bases at V and 4 bases at J, with 9 bases between the two ends. From germline, CDR1 is SGHAT and CDR2 FQNNGV. The CDR3 bases are TGTGCCAGCAGCTTCAGGGTGGGCACTGAAGCTTTCTTT. It specifies CASSFRVGTEAFF.

The V call is TRBV19, the J call TRBJ2-3, with TRBD1 as a possible D gene (6 bases). CDR3 length equals 16 residues. V was cut by 5 bases and J by 1 base, with 16 bases left in between. Germline V gene lookup returns CDR1 LNHDA and CDR2 SQIVND (reference sequence). The chain's CDR3 is CASSPRDNIGTDTQYF. For the CDR3, the DNA is TGTGCCAGTAGTCCCCGGGACAACATCGGCACAGATACGCAGTATTTT.

The chain combines TRBV6-2 or TRBV6-3 with TRBJ2-3; possible D gene TRBD2, 5 bases. The germline V and J ends were trimmed by 6 bases and 4 bases, with 17 bases remaining between them. The CDR3 is 15 residues long. The V gene's germline CDR1 is MNHEY and CDR2 SVGEGT. The CDR3 coding sequence is TGTGCCAGCAGCCTACTCCTGCCGGAGGCAGATACGCAGTATTTT. Protein: CASSLLLPEADTQYF.

The sample holds a few counts of this clone. The chain combines TRBV2 with TRBJ2-2, with 10 bases matching TRBD2. Germline values: CDR1 SNHLY, CDR2 FYNNEI. Unmatched junction bases numbered 13, after V lost 10 bases and J lost 5 bases. The CDR3 totals 16 residues. CDR3 protein: CATDSSGRAGTGELFF. In nucleotides, the CDR3 is TGTGCCACCGATAGCAGCGGGAGGGCTGGGACCGGGGAGCTGTTTTTT.

The chain combines TRBV30 with TRBJ2-7; perhaps TRBD1 as D (5 bases). Germline V gene data show CDR1 as GTSNPN and CDR2 as SVGIG (reference sequence). V was pared by 2 bases and J by 1 base, with 15 bases between. The CDR3 runs to 15 residues. The CDR3 here is CAWSLDIGASYEQYF. The CDR3 region has the DNA TGTGCCTGGAGTTTGGACATTGGGGCATCCTACGAGCAGTACTTC.

The chain is built from TRBV4-1 and TRBJ1-4; weak D call: TRBD1 (6 bases). Trimming took 0 bases from V and 3 from J, leaving 20 bases between them. Germline assignment: CDR1 MGHRA and CDR2 YSYEKL. The CDR3 is 19 residues long. The CDR3 spells CASSQDDGQRTWANEKLFF. Written as DNA, the CDR3 is TGCGCCAGCAGCCAAGACGACGGACAGCGGACGTGGGCTAATGAAAAACTGTTTTTT.

The chain joins TRBV4-1 to TRBJ2-5; D not certain. V was cut by 0 bases and J by 3 bases, with 8 bases left in between. Looked up from germline, CDR1 is MGHRA and CDR2 is YSYEKL. The length of the CDR3 is 14 residues. CDR3 DNA: TGCGCCAGCAGCCAAGATCCGAGGAAAGAGACCCAGTACTTC. Residues: CASSQDPRKETQYF.

V usage is TRBV12-5 and J usage is TRBJ2-1; D gene ambiguous. CDR1 and CDR2 from the germline V gene are LGHNT and FRNRAP. The CDR3 length is 12 residues. The V end lost 1 base, the J end lost 10 bases, and 8 bases lay between the germline ends. The CDR3 is CASGLGIEEQFF. The CDR3 DNA follows: TGTGCTAGTGGTTTGGGAATAGAGGAGCAGTTCTTC.

The V gene is TRBV5-1, the J gene TRBJ2-7; TRBD2 matches at 16 bases. Germline lookup yields CDR1 SGHRS and CDR2 YFSETQ. The CDR3 sequence is 16 residues long. Losses at the gene ends were 2 bases for V and 7 bases for J; bases not matched to a gene: 6. The CDR3 region has the DNA TGCGCCAGCAGCTTCACCGGGACTAGCGGGAGGGGGGAGCAGTACTTC. This sequence encodes CASSFTGTSGRGEQYF.

The chain has TRBV6-1 and TRBJ1-1, with 10 nucleotides matching TRBD1. The CDR3 has 15 residues. Germline CDR1 is MNHNS and CDR2 is SASEGT. The junction had 9 bases not matched to a gene; V was cut back by 5 bases and J by 6 bases. The CDR3 sequence is CASSHSGTGAPEAFF. For the CDR3, the DNA is TGTGCCAGCAGTCATTCCGGGACAGGGGCTCCTGAAGCTTTCTTT.